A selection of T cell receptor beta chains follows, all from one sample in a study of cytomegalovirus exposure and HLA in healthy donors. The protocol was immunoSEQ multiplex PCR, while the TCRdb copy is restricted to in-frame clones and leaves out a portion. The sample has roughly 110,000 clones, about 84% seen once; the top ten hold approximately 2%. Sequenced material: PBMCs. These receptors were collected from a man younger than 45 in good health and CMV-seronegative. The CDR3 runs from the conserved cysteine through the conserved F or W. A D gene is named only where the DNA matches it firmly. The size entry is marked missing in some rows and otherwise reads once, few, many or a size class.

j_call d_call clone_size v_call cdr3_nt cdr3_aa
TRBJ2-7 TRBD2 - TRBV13 TGTGCCAGCAGCCTCCGGACTAGCGGGACCCCCTACGAGCAGTACTTC CASSLRTSGTPYEQYF
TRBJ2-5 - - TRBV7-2 TGTGCCAGCCCAGGTGACAGCCAGGAGGAGACCCAGTACTTC CASPGDSQEETQYF
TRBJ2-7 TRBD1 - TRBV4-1 TGCGCCAGCAGCCATACCCGGGACAGGGGCTCCTACGAGCAGTACTTC CASSHTRDRGSYEQYF
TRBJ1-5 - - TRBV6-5 TGTGCCACCCAATCCACAGGCCTAGGCCAGCCCCAGCATTTT CATQSTGLGQPQHF
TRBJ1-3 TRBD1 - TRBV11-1 TGTGCCAGCAGCCCGGGACAGGGAAGAAACACCATATATTTT CASSPGQGRNTIYF
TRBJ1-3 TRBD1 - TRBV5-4 TGTGCCAGCAGCCTGGACAGGGACGGAAACACCATATATTTT CASSLDRDGNTIYF
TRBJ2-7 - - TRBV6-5 TGTGCCAGCAGTTACGGCGGACAGCCAAGCTACGAGCAGTACTTC CASSYGGQPSYEQYF
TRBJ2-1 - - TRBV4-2 TGTGCCAGCAGCCAGGGAGGAGCCTACAATGAGCAGTTCTTC CASSQGGAYNEQFF
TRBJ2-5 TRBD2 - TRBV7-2 TGTGCCAGCAGCAAACTAGCGGTAGGACAAGAGACCCAGTACTTC CASSKLAVGQETQYF
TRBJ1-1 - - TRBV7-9 TGTGCCAGCAGCTTAGTATGGAGGGGGGGGACTGAAGCTTTCTTT CASSLVWRGGTEAFF
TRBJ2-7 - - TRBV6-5 TGTGCCAGCAGGCGCGGAGGCTCCTACGAGCAGTACTTC CASRRGGSYEQYF
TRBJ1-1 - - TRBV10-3 TGTGCCATCTCCGGGACAAACCCTGAAGCTTTCTTT CAISGTNPEAFF
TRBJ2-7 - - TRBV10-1 TGCGCCAGCAGTGGGGCAGGGGGGTCCTACGAGCAGTACTTC CASSGAGGSYEQYF
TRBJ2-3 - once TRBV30 TGTGCCTGGACAGTCGCAGATACGCAGTATTTT CAWTVADTQYF
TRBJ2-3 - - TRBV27 TGTGCCAGCAGCCGGCCACTAGTGACAGATACGCAGTATTTT CASSRPLVTDTQYF
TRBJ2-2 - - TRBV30 TGTGCCTGGAGCATCACCGGGGAGCTGTTTTTT CAWSITGELFF
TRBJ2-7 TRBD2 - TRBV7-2 TGTGCCAGCAGCTCAACTAGCGGGGGAAGCTCCTACGAGCAGTACTTC CASSSTSGGSSYEQYF
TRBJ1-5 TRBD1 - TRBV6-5 TGTGCCAGCAGTTACCAGGGGGGCAATCAGCCCCAGCATTTT CASSYQGGNQPQHF
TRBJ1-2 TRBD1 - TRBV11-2 TGTGCCAGCAGCGGAAATCGGGACAGGGAGGGCAGGCGATATGGCTACACCTTC CASSGNRDREGRRYGYTF
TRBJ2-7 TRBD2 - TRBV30 TGTGCCATAATAGCGGGAGTCAACGAGCAGTACTTC CAIIAGVNEQYF
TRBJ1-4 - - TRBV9 TGTGCCAGCAGCGCAAATGAAAAACTGTTTTTT CASSANEKLFF
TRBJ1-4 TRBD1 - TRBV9 TGTGCCAGCAGCGCCAGGGACAGGGGGAATGAAAAACTGTTTTTT CASSARDRGNEKLFF
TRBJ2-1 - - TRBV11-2 TGTGCCAGCGACCTGGAGGGGGCCACCTACAATGAGCAGTTCTTC CASDLEGATYNEQFF
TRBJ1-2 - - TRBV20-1 TGCAGTGCTAATTCGGGGTTCGGCTACACCTTC CSANSGFGYTF
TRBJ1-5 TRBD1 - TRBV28 TGTGCCAGCATCGACAGGGGGCGCGGACAGCCCCAGCATTTT CASIDRGRGQPQHF
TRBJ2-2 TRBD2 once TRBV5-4 TGTGCCAGCAGCTTGGGATTCCTAGCGGGAGAAATCGGGGAGCTGTTTTTT CASSLGFLAGEIGELFF
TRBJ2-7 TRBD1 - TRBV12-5 TGTGCTAGTGGTTTGGTATTGTGGGGGGACAGGGTACACCACGAGCAGTACTTC CASGLVLWGDRVHHEQYF